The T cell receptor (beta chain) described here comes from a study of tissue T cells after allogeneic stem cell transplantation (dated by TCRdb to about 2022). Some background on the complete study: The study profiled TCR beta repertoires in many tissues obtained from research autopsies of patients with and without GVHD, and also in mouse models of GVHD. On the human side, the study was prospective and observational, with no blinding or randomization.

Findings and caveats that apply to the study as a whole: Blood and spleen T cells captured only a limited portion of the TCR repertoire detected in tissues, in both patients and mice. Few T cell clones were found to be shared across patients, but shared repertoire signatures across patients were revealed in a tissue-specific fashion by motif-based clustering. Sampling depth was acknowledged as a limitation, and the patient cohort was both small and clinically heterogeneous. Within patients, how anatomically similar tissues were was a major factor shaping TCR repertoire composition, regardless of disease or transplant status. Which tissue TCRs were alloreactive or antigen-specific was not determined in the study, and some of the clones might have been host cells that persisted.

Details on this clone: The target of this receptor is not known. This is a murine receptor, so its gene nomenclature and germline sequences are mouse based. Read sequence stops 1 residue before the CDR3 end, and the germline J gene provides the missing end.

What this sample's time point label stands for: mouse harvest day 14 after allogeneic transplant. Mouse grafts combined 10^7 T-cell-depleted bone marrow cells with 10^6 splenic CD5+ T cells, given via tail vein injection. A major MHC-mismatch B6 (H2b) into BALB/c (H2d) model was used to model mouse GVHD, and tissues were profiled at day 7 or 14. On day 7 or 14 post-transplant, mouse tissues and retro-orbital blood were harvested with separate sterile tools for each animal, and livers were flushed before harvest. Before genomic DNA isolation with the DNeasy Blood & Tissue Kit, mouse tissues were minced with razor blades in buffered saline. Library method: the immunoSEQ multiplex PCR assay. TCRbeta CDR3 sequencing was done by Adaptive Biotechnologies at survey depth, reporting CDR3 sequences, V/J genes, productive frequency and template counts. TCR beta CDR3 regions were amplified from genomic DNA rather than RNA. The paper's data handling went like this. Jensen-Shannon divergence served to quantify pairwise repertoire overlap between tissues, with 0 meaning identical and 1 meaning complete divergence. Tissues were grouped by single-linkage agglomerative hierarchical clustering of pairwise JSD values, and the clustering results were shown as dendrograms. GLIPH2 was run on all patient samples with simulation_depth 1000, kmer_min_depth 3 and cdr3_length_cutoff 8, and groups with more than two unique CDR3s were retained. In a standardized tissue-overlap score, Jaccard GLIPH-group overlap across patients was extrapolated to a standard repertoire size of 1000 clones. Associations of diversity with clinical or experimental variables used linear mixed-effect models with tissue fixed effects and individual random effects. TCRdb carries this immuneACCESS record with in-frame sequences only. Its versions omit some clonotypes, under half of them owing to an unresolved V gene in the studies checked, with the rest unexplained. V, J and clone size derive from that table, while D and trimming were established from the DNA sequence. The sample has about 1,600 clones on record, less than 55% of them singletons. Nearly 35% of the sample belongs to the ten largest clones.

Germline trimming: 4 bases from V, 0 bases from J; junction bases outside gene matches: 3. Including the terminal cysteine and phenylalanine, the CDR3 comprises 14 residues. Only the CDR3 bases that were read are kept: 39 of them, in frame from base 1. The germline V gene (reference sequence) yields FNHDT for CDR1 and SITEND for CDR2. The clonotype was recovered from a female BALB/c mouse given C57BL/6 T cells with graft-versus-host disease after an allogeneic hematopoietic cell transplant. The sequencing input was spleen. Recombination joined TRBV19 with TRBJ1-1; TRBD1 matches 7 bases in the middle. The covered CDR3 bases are TGTGCCAGCAGTTACGGGACAGCAAACACAGAAGTCTTC. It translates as CASSYGTANTEVF. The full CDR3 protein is CASSYGTANTEVFF.